The rows below give T cell receptor beta chains drawn from one sample of a study of low-dose radiotherapy and immunotherapy resistance in tumors. TCRdb used MiXCR to reprocess the reads, holding one entry per CDR3 protein. The repertoire consists of 35,000 to 45,000 distinct CDR3 sequences, with less than 30% occurring once and the leading ten covering around 10%. The input for sequencing was PBMCs, taken after low-dose radiotherapy plus immunotherapy. These receptors all stem from a male donor with prostate cancer. The CDR3 runs from the conserved cysteine through the conserved F or W. A D gene is named only where the DNA matches it firmly. Some rows mark clone size as missing; the rest say once, few, many or name a class of expanded clone.

TRBJ1-4 - many TRBV29-1 CSAGEEKLFF TGCAGCGCCGGTGAGGAAAAACTGTTTTTT
TRBJ2-3 - many TRBV28 CASSLDSYTDTQYF TGTGCCAGCAGTTTAGACAGTTACACAGATACGCAGTATTTT
TRBJ1-2 - many TRBV9 CASSASGAGRYGYTF TGTGCCAGCAGCGCTAGTGGGGCAGGGCGTTATGGCTACACCTTC
TRBJ2-7 TRBD1 - TRBV11-2 CASSSPRTGAYYEQYF TGTGCCAGCAGCTCCCCCCGGACAGGGGCCTACTACGAGCAGTACTTC
TRBJ2-1 TRBD2 few TRBV30 CARTSGSYNEQFF TGTGCCCGGACAAGCGGGAGCTACAATGAGCAGTTCTTC
TRBJ2-3 TRBD1 many TRBV6-1 CASEGTGTGLDTQYF TGTGCCAGCGAAGGTACCGGGACAGGGCTTGATACGCAGTATTTT
TRBJ2-7 TRBD2 many TRBV5-1 CASAGGNEQYF TGCGCCTCAGCGGGGGGAAACGAGCAGTACTTC
TRBJ1-6 - many TRBV3-1 CASSQEGSSYNSPLHF TGTGCCAGCAGCCAAGAGGGGAGCTCCTATAATTCACCCCTCCACTTT
TRBJ1-2 - many TRBV11-2 CASSLDSGIPLYGYTF TGTGCCAGCAGCTTAGATTCGGGGATCCCCCTCTATGGCTACACCTTC
TRBJ2-1 TRBD2 many TRBV5-1 CASSFGGKYNEQFF TGCGCCAGCAGCTTCGGGGGGAAATACAATGAGCAGTTCTTC
TRBJ1-5 TRBD1 many TRBV5-1 CASSLDGQGAQPQHF TGCGCCAGCAGCTTGGACGGACAGGGCGCTCAGCCCCAGCATTTT
TRBJ1-2 TRBD1 many TRBV5-1 CASSSSGQGSGYTF TGCGCCAGCAGCTCCTCGGGACAGGGAAGTGGCTACACCTTC
TRBJ1-1 - many TRBV5-1 CASRLVGAEAFF TGCGCCAGCAGATTGGTAGGTGCTGAAGCTTTCTTT
TRBJ1-5 TRBD1 - TRBV9 CASSAGTGPQPQHF TGTGCCAGCAGCGCCGGGACAGGCCCTCAGCCCCAGCATTTT
TRBJ2-5 TRBD2 many TRBV2 CASSGGFSGREETQYF TGTGCCAGCAGTGGGGGTTTTAGCGGGAGGGAAGAGACCCAGTACTTC
TRBJ2-3 - many TRBV23-1 CASSQSRASASTDTQYF TGCGCCAGCAGTCAATCGCGGGCTAGCGCTAGCACAGATACGCAGTATTTT
TRBJ2-7 TRBD1 - TRBV7-2 CASSSGTDYEQYF TGTGCCAGCAGCTCTGGGACAGACTACGAGCAGTACTTC
TRBJ2-7 TRBD2 few TRBV20-1 CSAPSQRAGFGEQYF TGCAGTGCTCCCTCCCAAAGAGCGGGGTTCGGGGAGCAGTACTTC
TRBJ1-5 - many TRBV19 CASKRGRENQPQHF TGTGCCAGTAAAAGGGGCAGGGAGAATCAGCCCCAGCATTTT
TRBJ2-3 - many TRBV20-1 CSARDSGGPDTQYF TGCAGTGCTAGAGATTCCGGGGGCCCCGATACGCAGTATTTT
TRBJ2-3 TRBD2 - TRBV20-1 CSASREGLTDTQYF TGCAGTGCTAGTCGGGAGGGCCTCACAGATACGCAGTATTTT
TRBJ2-2 - many TRBV5-1 CASSSEPGTGELFF TGCGCCAGCAGCTCGGAGCCTGGGACCGGGGAGCTGTTTTTT
TRBJ2-1 - many TRBV5-1 CASSLTINEQFF TGCGCCAGCAGCTTGACTATCAATGAGCAGTTCTTC
TRBJ2-5 - many TRBV21-1 CASSKHRTGVETQYF TGTGCCAGCAGCAAACACCGGACAGGGGTGGAGACCCAGTACTTC